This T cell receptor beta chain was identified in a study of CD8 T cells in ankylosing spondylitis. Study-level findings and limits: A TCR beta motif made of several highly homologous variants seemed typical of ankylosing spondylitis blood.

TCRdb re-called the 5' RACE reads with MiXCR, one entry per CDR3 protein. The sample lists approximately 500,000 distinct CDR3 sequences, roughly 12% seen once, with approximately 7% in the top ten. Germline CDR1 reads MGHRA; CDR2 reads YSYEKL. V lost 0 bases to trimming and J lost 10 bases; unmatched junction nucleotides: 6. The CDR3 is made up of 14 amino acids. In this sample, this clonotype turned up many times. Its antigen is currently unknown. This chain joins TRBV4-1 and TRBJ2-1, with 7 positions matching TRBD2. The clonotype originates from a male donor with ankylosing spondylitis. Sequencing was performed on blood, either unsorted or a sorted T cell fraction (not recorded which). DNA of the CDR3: TGCGCCAGCAGCCAAGAATGGGGGGGGGGAGAGCAGTTCTTC. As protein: CASSQEWGGGEQFF.